The 9 T cell receptor beta chains reported below all come from one sample, sequenced in a study of CD8 T cells in ankylosing spondylitis. One entry per CDR3 protein, called by TCRdb with MiXCR from the 5' RACE reads. Of about 160,000 distinct CDR3 sequences in the sample, around 9.6% were seen once. The specimen was blood, either unsorted or a sorted T cell fraction (not recorded which). The receptors originated from a female donor with ankylosing spondylitis or in good health (not recorded which).

This clonotype was seen at least ten times. This chain uses TRBV29-1 with TRBJ2-7; D may correspond to TRBD1 or TRBD2 (7 bases each). Germline V CDR1 and CDR2: SQVTM, ANQGSEA. V was shortened by 3 bases and J by 4 bases, with 13 bases between the two germline ends. The CDR3 sequence is 13 residues long. The DNA of the CDR3 is TGCAGCGTTGAGGCAGGGGGGGGTTACGAGCAGTACTTC. This encodes CSVEAGGGYEQYF.

With respect to this clonotype: This may arise from a read error, as a much more abundant clone is one base away. This chain joins TRBV27 and TRBJ2-7; D perhaps matches TRBD2 (5 bases). Germline CDR1 and CDR2: MNHEY and SMNVEV (reference sequence). V lost 4 bases and J lost 5, with 18 bases in between. This CDR3 contains 15 residues. The CDR3 is CASSSLEVARDEQYF. DNA of the CDR3: TGTGCCAGCAGTTCCTTAGAGGTGGCGCGGGACGAGCAGTACTTC.

This chain uses TRBV9 with TRBJ2-3, with D uncertain. Germline lookup yields CDR1 SGDLS and CDR2 YYNGEE. The ends were cut back, 2 bases at V and 0 bases at J, with 16 bases in the middle. This CDR3 contains 17 residues. CDR3 bases: TGTGCCAGCAGCGTCACCGGCAGGTCTGCTAGCACAGATACGCAGTATTTT. This gives the protein CASSVTGRSASTDTQYF.

J is TRBJ2-7 and V is TRBV20-1; 10 bases match TRBD2. The germline V gene encodes CDR1 DFQATT and CDR2 SNEGSKA (reference sequence). The CDR3 totals 14 residues. V lost 4 bases and J lost 5; bases outside the gene matches: 8. CDR3 in DNA: TGCAGTGCTAATGGAGCGGGAGGGCCCGACGAGCAGTACTTC. It specifies CSANGAGGPDEQYF.

This clonotype has a handful of counts. The V and J genes are TRBV7-2 and TRBJ2-7; the D is unclear. With 2 bases removed from V and 5 bases from J, the gap between germline ends came to 7 bases. The CDR3 contains 12 residues. Germline assignment: CDR1 SGHTA and CDR2 FQGNSA. CDR3: CASSLFVDEQYF. The DNA for the CDR3 is TGTGCCAGCAGCTTATTTGTGGACGAGCAGTACTTC.

This clonotype was counted only a few times. This chain joins TRBV27 and TRBJ2-1, with 9 bases fitting TRBD1. This CDR3 comprises 16 residues. Germline CDR1 is MNHEY and CDR2 is SMNVEV (reference sequence). J gave up 9 bases and V 3 bases, and 12 bases lay outside the gene matches. The CDR3 loop reads CASSFLPGQGTGEQFF. The DNA for the CDR3 is TGTGCCAGCAGTTTCCTACCGGGACAGGGTACCGGTGAGCAGTTCTTC.

This clonotype was detected a few times. The chain couples TRBV12-3 or TRBV12-4 to TRBJ2-1; D ambiguous. Trimming pared 7 bases from V and 9 bases from J, leaving 16 bases between. This CDR3 spans 13 amino acids. The CDR3 bases are TGTGCCAGCACTCAGTTGCTGGTGGCTGAGCAGTTCTTC. Translated, it gives CASTQLLVAEQFF.

This clonotype was counted only a few times. The chain joins TRBV9 to TRBJ2-7; 9 bases agree with TRBD2. The V and J ends lost 3 bases and 5 bases, in that order; junction bases with no gene match: 6. The germline V gene has CDR1 SGDLS and CDR2 YYNGEE. This CDR3 is 14 amino acids long. The CDR3 reads CASSGDSGSHEQYF. The CDR3 coding sequence is TGTGCCAGCAGCGGGGATAGCGGGAGCCACGAGCAGTACTTC.

This clonotype was counted a few times. This chain uses TRBV7-2 with TRBJ2-3; D not resolved. The CDR3 is 15 residues long. CDR1 and CDR2 (germline): SGHTA, FQGNSA. Trimming stripped 0 bases from V and 3 bases from J, with 10 bases between. The CDR3 DNA sequence: TGTGCCAGCAGCTTAGCTTTCTTAAAGACAGATACGCAGTATTTT. Amino acid sequence: CASSLAFLKTDTQYF.